This entry describes one TCR beta chain. Its target is not known. This sample is part of a study of siplizumab effects on memory and regulatory T cells. Study-wide findings and caveats: Memory cells that were CD4+ and unstimulated gave rise to alloreactive sequences, which siplizumab significantly reduced.

The CDR3 has 15 residues. The germline V gene encodes CDR1 MGHDK and CDR2 SYGVNS. The V and J ends lost 5 bases and 0 bases respectively, with 10 bases between them. Assays covered some 94,000 TCR templates per sample. Here immunoSEQ multiplex PCR was the method, and the copy in TCRdb shows in-frame clones only, minus some. The data show about 120,000 clones, around 94% seen once. This TCR came from a human donor in good health. This chain links TRBV25-1 with TRBJ1-4; D is perhaps TRBD1 (6 bases). The sequenced material came from non-Treg CD4+ T cells sorted from blood. CDR3 protein: CASSFTGPTNEKLFF. The CDR3 nucleotides are TGTGCCAGCAGTTTTACAGGGCCAACTAATGAAAAACTGTTTTTT.